This T cell receptor beta chain was identified in a study of T cells in Graves' hyperthyroidism and ophthalmopathy. The overall study: At the time of initial diagnosis and before any treatment, peripheral blood was collected.

RNA transcripts gave rise to amplified TCR beta CDR3 regions. The TCR CDR3 first-round RT-PCR relied on the HTBI primer set. TCRdb used MiXCR to reprocess the multiplex PCR reads, holding one entry per CDR3 protein. The profile shows approximately 710,000 distinct CDR3 sequences, about 18% of them singletons. With respect to this clonotype: Given a much more abundant clone one base away, this may be a read error.

CDR3 length: 16 amino acids. Looked up from germline, CDR1 is MDHEN and CDR2 is SYDVKM. This chain connects TRBV28 to TRBJ2-2, with TRBD2 matching 7 bases. The source is a man aged 50 to 60 with Graves' hyperthyroidism. Specimen: blood. This chain's CDR3 is CTSSFGAGVIVGELFF. In nucleotides, the CDR3 is TGTACCAGCAGTTTCGGCGCGGGAGTAATCGTCGGGGAGCTGTTTTTT.